The text below deals with one TCR beta chain. Original methodology: Nucleated cell number was recorded as an estimate derived from reference gene primer amplification. Profiling relied on immunoSEQ multiplex PCR, and the TCRdb table lists in-frame clones only, not all of them. V and J calls and clone size follow that table, whereas D and trimming were derived from the DNA. The repertoire holds 130,000 or so clones, 70% to 85% seen once, with approximately 17% in the top ten. The CDR3 is 14 amino acids. The ends were cut back, 3 bases at V and 0 bases at J, with 11 bases in the middle. Per germline, CDR1 DFQATT and CDR2 SNEGSKA (reference sequence). This entry belongs to a study of blood T cell repertoires in COVID-19.

Specimen: peripheral blood. The chain carries TRBV20-1 and TRBJ2-5; perhaps TRBD1 as D (6 bases). This TCR came from a woman aged 80 or over with acute or convalescent COVID-19. CDR3 in amino acids: CSASYTGYQETQYF. The CDR3, as DNA: TGCAGTGCTAGTTATACAGGGTACCAAGAGACCCAGTACTTC.